This T cell receptor beta chain was found in a study of blood T cell repertoires in COVID-19. Trimming removed 6 bases at V and 6 bases at J, with 9 bases between. In germline, CDR1 is LNHDA, CDR2 SQIVND (reference sequence). The CDR3 has 12 residues. Original processing methods: Amplified reference gene primers provided the basis for estimating nucleated cell counts. TCRdb's copy holds only in-frame clones and misses some; the assay was immunoSEQ multiplex PCR. V, J and clone size derive from that table, while D and trimming were established from the DNA sequence. The sample lists 110,000 or so clones, around three quarters occurring once.

This TCR was recovered from a human donor in a cohort sampled during active or convalescent COVID-19. The chain is built from TRBV19 and TRBJ2-1, with a possible D match to TRBD1 (5 bases). Sequenced sample: peripheral blood. The CDR3 bases are TGTGCCAGTAGCGTCAGGGCCAATGAGCAGTTCTTC. This sequence encodes CASSVRANEQFF.